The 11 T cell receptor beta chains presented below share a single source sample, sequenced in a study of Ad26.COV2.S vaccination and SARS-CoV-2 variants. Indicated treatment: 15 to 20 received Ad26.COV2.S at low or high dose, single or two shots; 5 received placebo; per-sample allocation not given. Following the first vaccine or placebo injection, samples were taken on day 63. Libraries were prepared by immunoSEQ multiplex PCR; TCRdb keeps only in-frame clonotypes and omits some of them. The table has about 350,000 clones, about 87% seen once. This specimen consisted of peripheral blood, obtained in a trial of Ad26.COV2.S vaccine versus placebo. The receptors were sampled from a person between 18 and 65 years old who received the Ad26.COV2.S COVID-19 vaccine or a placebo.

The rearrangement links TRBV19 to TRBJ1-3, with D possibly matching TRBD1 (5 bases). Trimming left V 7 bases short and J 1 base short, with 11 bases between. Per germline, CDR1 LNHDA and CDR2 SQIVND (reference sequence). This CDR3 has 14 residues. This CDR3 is CASKQGRSGNTIYF. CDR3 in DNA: TGTGCCAGTAAGCAGGGAAGGTCTGGAAACACCATATATTTT.

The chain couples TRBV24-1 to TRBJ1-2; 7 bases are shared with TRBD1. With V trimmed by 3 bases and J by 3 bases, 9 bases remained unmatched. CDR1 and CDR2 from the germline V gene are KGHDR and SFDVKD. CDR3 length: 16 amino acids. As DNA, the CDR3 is TGTGCCACCAGTGATGTGGACAGGCAAAGATACTATGGCTACACCTTC. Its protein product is CATSDVDRQRYYGYTF.

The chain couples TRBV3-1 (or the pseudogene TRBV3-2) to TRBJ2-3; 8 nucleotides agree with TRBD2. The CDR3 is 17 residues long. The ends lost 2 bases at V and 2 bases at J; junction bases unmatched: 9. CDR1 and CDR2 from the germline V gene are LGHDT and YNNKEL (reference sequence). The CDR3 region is CASSQPSGGRTTDTQYF. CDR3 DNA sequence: TGTGCCAGCAGCCAACCTTCAGGCGGGAGGACCACAGATACGCAGTATTTT.

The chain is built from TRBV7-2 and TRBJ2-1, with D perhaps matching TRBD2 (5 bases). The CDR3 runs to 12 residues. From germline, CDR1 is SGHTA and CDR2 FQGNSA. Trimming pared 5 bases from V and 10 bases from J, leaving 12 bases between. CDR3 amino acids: CASSTLATEQFF. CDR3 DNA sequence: TGTGCCAGCAGCACCTTAGCGACCGAGCAGTTCTTC.

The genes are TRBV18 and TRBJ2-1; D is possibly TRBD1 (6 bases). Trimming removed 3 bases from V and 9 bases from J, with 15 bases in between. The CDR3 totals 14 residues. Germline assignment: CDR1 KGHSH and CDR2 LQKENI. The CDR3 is CASSPPTPQGEQFF. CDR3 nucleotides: TGTGCCAGCTCACCCCCGACCCCACAGGGTGAGCAGTTCTTC.

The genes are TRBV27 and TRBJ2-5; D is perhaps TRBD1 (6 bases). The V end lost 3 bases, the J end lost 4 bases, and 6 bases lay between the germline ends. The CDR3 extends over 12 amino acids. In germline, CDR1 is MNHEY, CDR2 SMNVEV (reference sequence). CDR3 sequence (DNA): TGTGCCAGCAGTTTGGACAGAGAGACCCAGTACTTC. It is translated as CASSLDRETQYF.

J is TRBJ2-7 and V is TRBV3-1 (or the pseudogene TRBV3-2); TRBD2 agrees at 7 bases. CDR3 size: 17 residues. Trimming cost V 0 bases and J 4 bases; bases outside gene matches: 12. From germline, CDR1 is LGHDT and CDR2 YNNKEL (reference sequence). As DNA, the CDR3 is TGTGCCAGCAGCCAAGAGCTCAGACTAGCAGGGAAATACGAGCAGTACTTC. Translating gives CASSQELRLAGKYEQYF.

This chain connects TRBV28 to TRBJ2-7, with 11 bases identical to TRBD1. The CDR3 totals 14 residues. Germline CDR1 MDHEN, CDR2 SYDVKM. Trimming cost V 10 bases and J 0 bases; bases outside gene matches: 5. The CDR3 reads CATKGQGVSYEQYF. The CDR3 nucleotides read TGTGCCACCAAGGGACAGGGGGTCTCCTACGAGCAGTACTTC.

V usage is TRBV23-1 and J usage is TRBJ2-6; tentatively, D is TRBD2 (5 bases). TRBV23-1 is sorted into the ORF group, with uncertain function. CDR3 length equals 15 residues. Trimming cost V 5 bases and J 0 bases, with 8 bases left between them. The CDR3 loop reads CASSFGDSGANVLTF. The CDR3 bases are TGCGCCAGCAGTTTCGGGGACTCTGGGGCCAACGTCCTGACTTTC.

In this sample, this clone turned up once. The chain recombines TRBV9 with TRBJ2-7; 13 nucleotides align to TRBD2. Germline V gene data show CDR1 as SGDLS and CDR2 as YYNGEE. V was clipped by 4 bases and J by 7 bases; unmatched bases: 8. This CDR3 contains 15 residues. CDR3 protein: CASSQGTSGASEQYF. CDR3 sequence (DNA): TGTGCCAGCAGCCAAGGGACTAGCGGGGCATCTGAGCAGTACTTC. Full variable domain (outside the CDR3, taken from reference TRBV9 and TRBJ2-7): DSGVTQTPKHLITATGQRVTLRCSPRSGDLSVYWYQQSLDQGLQFLIQYYNGEERAKGNILERFSAQQFPDLHSELNLSSLELGDSALYFCASSQGTSGASEQYFGPGTRLTVT.

CDR3 sequence reads: CASSPRGPGGDEQYF. The DNA for the CDR3 is TGTGCCAGCAGCCCCCGTGGTCCAGGGGGCGACGAGCAGTACTTC. The chain couples TRBV7-3 to TRBJ2-7, with 8 bases matching TRBD1. Germline CDR1 SGHTA, CDR2 FQGTGA. The CDR3 is 15 residues long. After removal of 5 bases from V and 5 bases from J, the junction contained 11 bases not matched to a gene.